Listed here are 5 T cell receptor beta chains from one sample, sequenced in a study of T cells after somatic rescue of genetic block. Clones were sequenced by immunoSEQ multiplex PCR, and TCRdb holds only the in-frame ones, with some missing. The sample consists of 13,000 to 15,000 clones, 70% of them appearing once. Material: peripheral blood mononuclear cells (PBMCs). The receptors derive from a man younger than 30.

In nucleotides, the CDR3 is TGTGCCAGCGCTCGGGGGCAGGAGATCTCCTACGAGCAGTACTTC. It translates to CASARGQEISYEQYF. The rearrangement uses TRBV9 and TRBJ2-7; D might be TRBD1 or TRBD2, each matching 6 bases. V was trimmed by 7 bases and J by 0 bases, leaving 17 bases between them. This CDR3 contains 15 residues. Germline V gives CDR1 SGDLS, CDR2 YYNGEE.

This clone was observed a few times. This sequence joins TRBV11-2 and TRBJ2-7, with D unclear. Germline loops: CDR1 SGHAT, CDR2 FQNNGV. The CDR3 consists of 15 residues. The V end was cut by 1 base, the J end by 0 bases, with 10 bases between. The CDR3 sequence: CASSLAWGFSYEQYF. Here the CDR3 DNA reads TGTGCCAGCAGCTTAGCATGGGGATTCTCCTACGAGCAGTACTTC.

The CDR3, as DNA: TGTGCCACCTCCGTCCGGGACAGGGGGACCTACGAGCAGTACTTC. It translates to CATSVRDRGTYEQYF. The V call is TRBV19, the J call TRBJ2-7, with 11 bases identical to TRBD1. CDR1 is LNHDA, CDR2 SQIVND, per germline (reference sequence). The CDR3 totals 15 residues. V shed 10 bases, J shed 2 bases, and the junction held 10 bases outside the gene matches.

The gene calls are TRBV27 and TRBJ1-2; no clear D. V lost 5 bases to trimming and J lost 0 bases, with 22 bases between them. Germline loops: CDR1 MNHEY, CDR2 SMNVEV (reference sequence). The CDR3 is made up of 18 amino acids. The CDR3, as DNA: TGTGCCAGCAGTCCTAATTGGGATTCAGGATTAGCTAACTATGGCTACACCTTC. Amino acid sequence: CASSPNWDSGLANYGYTF.

The genes are TRBV27 and TRBJ1-6; no firm D call. Germline V gene sequence: CDR1 MNHEY, CDR2 SMNVEV (reference sequence). The CDR3 is 13 residues long. V lost 4 bases and J lost 11, with 12 bases in between. The CDR3 loop is CASSSSTLPPLHF. The CDR3 DNA reads as TGTGCCAGCAGTTCCTCCACCTTGCCACCCCTCCACTTT.